This T cell receptor beta chain was sequenced during a study of blood T cell repertoires in COVID-19. Libraries were prepared by immunoSEQ multiplex PCR; TCRdb keeps only in-frame clonotypes and omits some of them. The sample comprises 95,000 to 150,000 clones, 82% of which are singletons, and 3.5% to 5.5% rests with the top ten. Germline V lookup: CDR1 GTSNPN, CDR2 SVGIG (reference sequence). Trimming pared 0 bases from V and 10 bases from J, leaving 13 bases between. The CDR3 loop spans 14 amino acids. This clone was counted a single time. Material for sequencing was peripheral blood. The chain carries TRBV30 and TRBJ1-6, with D unclear. This receptor was taken from a woman in her seventies with acute or convalescent COVID-19. CDR3 nucleotide sequence: TGTGCCTGGAGTGTATCCCGCAGCGGGTCACCCCTCCACTTT. Translating gives CAWSVSRSGSPLHF.